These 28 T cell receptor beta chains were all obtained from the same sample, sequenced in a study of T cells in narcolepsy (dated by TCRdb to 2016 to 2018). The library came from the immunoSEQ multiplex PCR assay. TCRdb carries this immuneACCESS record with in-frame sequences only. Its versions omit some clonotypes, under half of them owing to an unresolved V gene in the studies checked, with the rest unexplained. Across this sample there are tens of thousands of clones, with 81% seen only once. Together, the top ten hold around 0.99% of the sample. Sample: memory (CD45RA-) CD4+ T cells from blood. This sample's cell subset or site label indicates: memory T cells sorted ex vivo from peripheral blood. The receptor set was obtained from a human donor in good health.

The CDR3 nucleotides are TGTGCCAGCAGTTTGGGGGGAGGGGACATTCAGTACTTC. Encoded protein: CASSLGGGDIQYF. The rearrangement links TRBV28 to TRBJ2-4; 7 bases are a match to TRBD2. This CDR3 contains 13 residues. The V segment lost 3 bases and the J segment 8 bases; nucleotides outside the gene matches: 4. Germline CDR1 reads MDHEN; CDR2 reads SYDVKM.

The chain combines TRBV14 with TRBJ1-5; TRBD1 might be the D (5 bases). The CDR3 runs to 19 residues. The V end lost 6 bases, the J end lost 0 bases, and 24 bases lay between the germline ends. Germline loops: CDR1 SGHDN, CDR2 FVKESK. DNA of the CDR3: TGTGCCAGCAGGCCAAAGGGTTTCCGGGGGAGAGATAGCAATCAGCCCCAGCATTTT. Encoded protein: CASRPKGFRGRDSNQPQHF.

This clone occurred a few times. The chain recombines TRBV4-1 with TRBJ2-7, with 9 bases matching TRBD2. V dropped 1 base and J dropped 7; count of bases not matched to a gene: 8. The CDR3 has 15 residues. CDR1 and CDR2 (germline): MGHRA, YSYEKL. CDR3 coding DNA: TGCGCCAGCAGCCAAGGTAGCGGGAGTTTTGGGGAGCAGTACTTC. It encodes CASSQGSGSFGEQYF.

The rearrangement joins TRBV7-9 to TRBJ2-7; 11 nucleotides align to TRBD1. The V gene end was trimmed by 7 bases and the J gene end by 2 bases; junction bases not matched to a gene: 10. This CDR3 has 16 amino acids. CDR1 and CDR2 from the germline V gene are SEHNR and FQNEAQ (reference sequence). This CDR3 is CASNPQGQGDTYEQYF. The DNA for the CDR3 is TGTGCCAGCAACCCCCAGGGACAGGGGGACACCTACGAGCAGTACTTC.

The chain's CDR3 is CASSPGQKETQYF. The CDR3, as DNA: TGTGCCAGTAGCCCGGGTCAAAAAGAGACCCAGTACTTC. The V call is TRBV19, the J call TRBJ2-5; D ambiguous. Germline CDR1 LNHDA, CDR2 SQIVND (reference sequence). Deletions cut 6 bases from V and 3 bases from J, with 11 bases between. The length of the CDR3 is 13 residues.

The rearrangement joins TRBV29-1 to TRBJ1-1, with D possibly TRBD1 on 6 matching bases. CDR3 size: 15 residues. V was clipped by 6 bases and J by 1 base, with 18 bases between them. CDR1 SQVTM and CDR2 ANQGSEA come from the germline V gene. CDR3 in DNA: TGCAGCGTCTTAATCCCGGGACATAAGAACACTGAAGCTTTCTTT. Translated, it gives CSVLIPGHKNTEAFF.

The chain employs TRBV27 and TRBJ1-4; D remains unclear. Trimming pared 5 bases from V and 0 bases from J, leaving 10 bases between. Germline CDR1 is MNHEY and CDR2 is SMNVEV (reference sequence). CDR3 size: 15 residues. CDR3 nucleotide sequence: TGTGCCAGCAGTCTAGGCCTTGCAACTAATGAAAAACTGTTTTTT. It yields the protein CASSLGLATNEKLFF. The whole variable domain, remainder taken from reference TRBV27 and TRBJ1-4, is EAQVTQNPRYLITVTGKKLTVTCSQNMNHEYMSWYRQDPGLGLRQIYYSMNVEVTDKGDVPEGYKVSRKEKRNFPLILESPSPNQTSLYFCASSLGLATNEKLFFGSGTQLSVL.

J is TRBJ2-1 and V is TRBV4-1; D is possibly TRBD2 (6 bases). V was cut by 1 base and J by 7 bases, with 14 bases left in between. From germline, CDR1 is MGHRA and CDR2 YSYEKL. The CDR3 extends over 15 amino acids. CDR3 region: CASSQGSGPQNEQFF. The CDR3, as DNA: TGCGCCAGCAGCCAAGGAAGCGGGCCCCAGAATGAGCAGTTCTTC.

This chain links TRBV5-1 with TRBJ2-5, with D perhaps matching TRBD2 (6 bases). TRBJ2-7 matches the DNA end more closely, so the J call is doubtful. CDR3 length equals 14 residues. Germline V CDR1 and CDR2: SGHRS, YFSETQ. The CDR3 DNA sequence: TGCGCCAGCAGCTCCGACGGGGGACTTGGCGAGCAGTACTTC. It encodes CASSSDGGLGEQYF.

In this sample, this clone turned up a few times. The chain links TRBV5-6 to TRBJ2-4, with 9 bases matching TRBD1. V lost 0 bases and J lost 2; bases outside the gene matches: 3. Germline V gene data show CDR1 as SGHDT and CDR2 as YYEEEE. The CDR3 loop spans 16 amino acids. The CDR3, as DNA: TGTGCCAGCAGCTTGGCTGGGACAGGGTCCAAAAACATTCAGTACTTC. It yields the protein CASSLAGTGSKNIQYF.

In nucleotides, the CDR3 is TGTGCCAGCACCCGATTAGCGGGGCGGGAGCAGTACTTC. Its translation is CASTRLAGREQYF. The V call is TRBV5-6, the J call TRBJ2-7, with 8 nucleotides matching TRBD2. V dropped 6 bases and J dropped 7; count of bases not matched to a gene: 9. Germline V gene data show CDR1 as SGHDT and CDR2 as YYEEEE. The CDR3 runs 13 residues.

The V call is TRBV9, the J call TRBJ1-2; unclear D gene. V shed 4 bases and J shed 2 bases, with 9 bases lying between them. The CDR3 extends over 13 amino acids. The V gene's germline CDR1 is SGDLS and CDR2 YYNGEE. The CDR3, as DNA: TGTGCCAGCAGCCCGCGACGGAACTATGGCTACACCTTC. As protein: CASSPRRNYGYTF.

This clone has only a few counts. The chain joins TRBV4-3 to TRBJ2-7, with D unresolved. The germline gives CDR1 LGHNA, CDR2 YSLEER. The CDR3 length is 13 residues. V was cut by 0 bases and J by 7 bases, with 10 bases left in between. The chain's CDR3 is CASSQDRLREQYF. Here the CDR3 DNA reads TGCGCCAGCAGCCAAGATAGGTTACGGGAGCAGTACTTC.

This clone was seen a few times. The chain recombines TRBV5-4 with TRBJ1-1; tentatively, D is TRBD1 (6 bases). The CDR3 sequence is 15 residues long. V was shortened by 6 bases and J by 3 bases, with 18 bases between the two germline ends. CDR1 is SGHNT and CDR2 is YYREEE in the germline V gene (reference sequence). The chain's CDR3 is CASTVGFAGDTEAFF. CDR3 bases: TGTGCCAGCACCGTCGGATTTGCAGGGGACACTGAAGCTTTCTTT.

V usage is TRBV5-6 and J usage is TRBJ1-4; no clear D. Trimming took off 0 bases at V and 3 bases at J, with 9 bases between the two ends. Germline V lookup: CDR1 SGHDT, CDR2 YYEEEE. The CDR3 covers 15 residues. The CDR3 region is CASSLGVRANEKLFF. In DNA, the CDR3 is TGTGCCAGCAGCTTGGGAGTTCGGGCTAATGAAAAACTGTTTTTT.

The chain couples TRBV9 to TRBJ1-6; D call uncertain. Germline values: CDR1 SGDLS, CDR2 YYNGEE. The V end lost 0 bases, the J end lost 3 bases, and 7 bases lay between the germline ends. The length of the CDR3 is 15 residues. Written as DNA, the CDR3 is TGTGCCAGCAGCGTAGCAGTGGGCTATAATTCACCCCTCCACTTT. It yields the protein CASSVAVGYNSPLHF.

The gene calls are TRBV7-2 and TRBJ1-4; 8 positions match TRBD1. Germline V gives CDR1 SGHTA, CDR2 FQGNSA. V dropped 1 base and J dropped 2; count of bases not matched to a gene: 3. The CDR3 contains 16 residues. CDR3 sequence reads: CASSLGTGITNEKLFF. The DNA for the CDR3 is TGTGCCAGCAGCTTAGGGACAGGGATTACTAATGAAAAACTGTTTTTT.

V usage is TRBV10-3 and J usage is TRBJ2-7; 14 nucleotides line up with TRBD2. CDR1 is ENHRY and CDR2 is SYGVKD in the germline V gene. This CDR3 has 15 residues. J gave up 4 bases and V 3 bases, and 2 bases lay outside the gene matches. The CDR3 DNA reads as TGTGCCATCAGTGAACGGACTAGCGGGGGGTACGAGCAGTACTTC. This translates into CAISERTSGGYEQYF.

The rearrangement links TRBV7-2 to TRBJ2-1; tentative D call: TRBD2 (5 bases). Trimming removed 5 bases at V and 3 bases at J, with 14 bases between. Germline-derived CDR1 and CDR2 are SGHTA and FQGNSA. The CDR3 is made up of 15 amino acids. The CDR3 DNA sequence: TGTGCCAGCAGCCCCAGCGGCCCCTTCTACAATGAGCAGTTCTTC. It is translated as CASSPSGPFYNEQFF.

CDR3 loop: CASSYNIGGGTEAFF. Written as DNA, the CDR3 is TGTGCCAGCAGTTATAACATAGGGGGGGGCACTGAAGCTTTCTTT. V and J are TRBV6-6 and TRBJ1-1, with D possibly TRBD1 on 6 matching bases. Germline V lookup: CDR1 MNHNY, CDR2 SVGAGI (reference sequence). The V end was cut by 3 bases, the J end by 4 bases, with 15 bases between. This CDR3 region has 15 residues.

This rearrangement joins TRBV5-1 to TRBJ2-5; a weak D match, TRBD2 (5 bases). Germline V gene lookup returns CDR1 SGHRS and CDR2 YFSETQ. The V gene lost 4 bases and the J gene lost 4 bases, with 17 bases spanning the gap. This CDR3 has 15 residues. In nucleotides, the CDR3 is TGCGCCAGCAGCCCCGGCCGCGGGTTGCGAGAGACCCAGTACTTC. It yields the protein CASSPGRGLRETQYF. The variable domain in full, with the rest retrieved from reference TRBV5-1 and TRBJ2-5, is KAGVTQTPRYLIKTRGQQVTLSCSPISGHRSVSWYQQTPGQGLQFLFEYFSETQRNKGNFPGRFSGRQFSNSRSEMNVSTLELGDSALYLCASSPGRGLRETQYFGPGTRLLVL.

The CDR3 DNA is TGCAGTGCTCCCCGGGGGGATGAGCAGTTCTTC. Translated, it gives CSAPRGDEQFF. The chain is built from TRBV20-1 and TRBJ2-1, with TRBD2 matching over 7 bases. With 5 bases clipped from V and 8 bases from J, the junction kept 3 bases outside the gene matches. Germline V gives CDR1 DFQATT, CDR2 SNEGSKA (reference sequence). The length of the CDR3 is 11 residues.

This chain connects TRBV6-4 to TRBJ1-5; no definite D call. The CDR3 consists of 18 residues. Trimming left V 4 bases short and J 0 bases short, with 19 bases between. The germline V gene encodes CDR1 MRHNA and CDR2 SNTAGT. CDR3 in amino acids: CASSVGLPLRVSNQPQHF. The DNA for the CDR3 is TGTGCCAGCAGTGTCGGACTGCCGTTGCGGGTTAGCAATCAGCCCCAGCATTTT.

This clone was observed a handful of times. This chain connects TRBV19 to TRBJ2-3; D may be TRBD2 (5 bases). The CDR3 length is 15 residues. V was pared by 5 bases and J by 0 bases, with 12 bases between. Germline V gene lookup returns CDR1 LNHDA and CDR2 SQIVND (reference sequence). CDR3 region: CASSQDSHSTDTQYF. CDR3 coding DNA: TGTGCCAGTAGTCAGGACTCCCACAGCACAGATACGCAGTATTTT. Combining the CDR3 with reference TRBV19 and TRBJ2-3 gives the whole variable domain DGGITQSPKYLFRKEGQNVTLSCEQNLNHDAMYWYRQDPGQGLRLIYYSQIVNDFQKGDIAEGYSVSREKKESFPLTVTSAQKNPTAFYLCASSQDSHSTDTQYFGPGTRLTVL.

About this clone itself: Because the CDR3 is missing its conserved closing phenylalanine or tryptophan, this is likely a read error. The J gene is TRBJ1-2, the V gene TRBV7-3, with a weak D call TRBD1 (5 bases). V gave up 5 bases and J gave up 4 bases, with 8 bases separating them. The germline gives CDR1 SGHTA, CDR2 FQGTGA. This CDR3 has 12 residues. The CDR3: CASSRDGYGYTL. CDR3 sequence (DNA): TGTGCCAGCAGCCGGGACGGCTATGGCTACACCCTC.

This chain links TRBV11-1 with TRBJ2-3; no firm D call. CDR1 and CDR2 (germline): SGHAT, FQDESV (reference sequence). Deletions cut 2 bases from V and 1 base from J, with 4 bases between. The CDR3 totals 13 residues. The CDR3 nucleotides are TGTGCCAGCAGCTTAACAGGCACAGATACGCAGTATTTT. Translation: CASSLTGTDTQYF.

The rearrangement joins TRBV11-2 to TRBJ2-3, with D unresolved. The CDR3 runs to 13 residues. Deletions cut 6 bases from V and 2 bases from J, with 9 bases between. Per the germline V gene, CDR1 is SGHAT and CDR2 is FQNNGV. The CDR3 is CASRSPLTDTQYF. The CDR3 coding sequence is TGTGCCAGCAGATCTCCTCTCACAGATACGCAGTATTTT.

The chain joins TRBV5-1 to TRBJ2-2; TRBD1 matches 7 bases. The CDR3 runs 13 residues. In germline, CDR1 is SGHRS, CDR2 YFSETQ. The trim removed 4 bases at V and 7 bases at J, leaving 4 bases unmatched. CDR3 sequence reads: CASSPGGVGELFF. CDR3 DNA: TGCGCCAGCAGCCCAGGGGGAGTCGGGGAGCTGTTTTTT.